The rows below give T cell receptor beta chains drawn from one sample of a study of blood T cell repertoires in COVID-19. TCRdb keeps only in-frame clones here, not all; method: immunoSEQ multiplex PCR. The data hold a few hundred thousand clones, with about 90% observed a single time. Material for sequencing was PBMCs or T cells enriched from blood (not recorded which). These receptors originate from a woman aged 25 to 45 who had recovered from COVID-19. Both conserved end residues are part of each CDR3. The order of the fields is V gene, clone size, J gene, D gene, CDR3 protein, CDR3 DNA. A D gene is named only where the DNA matches it firmly. Clone size is stated in some rows and not others, as once, few, many or a class when expanded.

v_call: TRBV30; clone_size: once; j_call: TRBJ1-6; d_call: .; cdr3_aa: CAWSVGGAQNSPLHF; cdr3_nt: TGTGCCTGGAGTGTAGGCGGTGCCCAAAATTCACCCCTCCACTTT
v_call: TRBV3-1/TRBV3-2; clone_size: .; j_call: TRBJ1-1; d_call: .; cdr3_aa: CASSQALDSDLLNTEAFF; cdr3_nt: TGTGCCAGCAGCCAAGCCCTCGACTCGGATCTATTGAACACTGAAGCTTTCTTT
v_call: TRBV19; clone_size: .; j_call: TRBJ1-5; d_call: .; cdr3_aa: CASSLDRSRNQPQHF; cdr3_nt: TGTGCCAGTAGCCTCGACAGGAGCAGAAATCAGCCCCAGCATTTT
v_call: TRBV29-1; clone_size: .; j_call: TRBJ1-1; d_call: .; cdr3_aa: CSVAGGFRGMNTEAFF; cdr3_nt: TGCAGCGTTGCGGGGGGCTTTAGAGGGATGAACACTGAAGCTTTCTTT
v_call: TRBV5-6; clone_size: .; j_call: TRBJ2-3; d_call: .; cdr3_aa: CASAAGQYFADTQYF; cdr3_nt: TGTGCCAGCGCAGCAGGACAGTACTTCGCAGATACGCAGTATTTT
v_call: TRBV7-6; clone_size: .; j_call: TRBJ2-7; d_call: TRBD2; cdr3_aa: CASSSTSSYEQYF; cdr3_nt: TGTGCCAGCAGCTCGACTAGCAGCTACGAGCAGTACTTC
v_call: TRBV28; clone_size: few; j_call: TRBJ2-2; d_call: .; cdr3_aa: CASQRPGVTGELFF; cdr3_nt: TGTGCCAGCCAGAGACCGGGGGTCACCGGGGAGCTGTTTTTT
v_call: TRBV6-5; clone_size: .; j_call: TRBJ1-5; d_call: TRBD1; cdr3_aa: CASSHGQAGNQPQHF; cdr3_nt: TGTGCCAGCAGCCACGGACAGGCCGGCAATCAGCCCCAGCATTTT
v_call: TRBV18; clone_size: .; j_call: TRBJ2-2; d_call: TRBD1; cdr3_aa: CASSRDRDTGELFF; cdr3_nt: TGTGCCAGCTCACGGGACAGGGACACCGGGGAGCTGTTTTTT
v_call: TRBV11-3; clone_size: .; j_call: TRBJ2-1; d_call: TRBD1; cdr3_aa: CASSPGTGDNEQFF; cdr3_nt: TGTGCCAGCAGCCCTGGGACAGGGGACAATGAGCAGTTCTTC
v_call: TRBV27; clone_size: .; j_call: TRBJ2-7; d_call: TRBD2; cdr3_aa: CASYRGVRGGREEKDSYEQYF; cdr3_nt: TGTGCCAGTTATCGGGGAGTAAGGGGCGGGAGAGAGGAGAAGGACTCCTACGAGCAGTACTTC
v_call: TRBV6-5; clone_size: .; j_call: TRBJ2-2; d_call: .; cdr3_aa: CASSSYGAGELFF; cdr3_nt: TGTGCCAGCAGTTCCTACGGTGCCGGGGAGCTGTTTTTT
v_call: TRBV19; clone_size: .; j_call: TRBJ1-4; d_call: .; cdr3_aa: CASSSPTGYGKLFF; cdr3_nt: TGTGCCAGTAGTTCACCGACAGGATATGGAAAACTGTTTTTT
v_call: TRBV11-2; clone_size: few; j_call: TRBJ2-3; d_call: TRBD2; cdr3_aa: CASSPDGWGLASDTQYF; cdr3_nt: TGTGCCAGCAGCCCCGATGGGTGGGGACTAGCGTCAGATACGCAGTATTTT
v_call: TRBV5-1; clone_size: .; j_call: TRBJ2-2; d_call: TRBD1; cdr3_aa: CASSLSMRQGTTGELFF; cdr3_nt: TGCGCCAGCAGCTTGTCTATGAGACAGGGTACAACCGGGGAGCTGTTTTTT
v_call: TRBV28; clone_size: .; j_call: TRBJ2-7; d_call: .; cdr3_aa: CASSPPRAGQYF; cdr3_nt: TGTGCCAGCAGTCCCCCGAGGGCGGGGCAGTACTTC
v_call: TRBV19; clone_size: .; j_call: TRBJ1-5; d_call: .; cdr3_aa: CASSNTPDTGNQPQHF; cdr3_nt: TGTGCCAGTAGCAACACCCCTGACACCGGCAATCAGCCCCAGCATTTT
v_call: TRBV21-1; clone_size: .; j_call: TRBJ2-7; d_call: .; cdr3_aa: CASSKDRGTGRYEQYF; cdr3_nt: TGTGCCAGCAGCAAAGATCGCGGGACAGGGCGCTACGAGCAGTACTTC
v_call: TRBV18; clone_size: .; j_call: TRBJ1-5; d_call: TRBD1; cdr3_aa: CASSPSGTVIQPQHF; cdr3_nt: TGTGCCAGCTCACCCTCCGGGACAGTTATCCAGCCCCAGCATTTT
v_call: TRBV10-1; clone_size: .; j_call: TRBJ2-7; d_call: .; cdr3_aa: CASSESRTDIWEQYF; cdr3_nt: TGCGCCAGCAGTGAGTCCCGGACGGACATCTGGGAGCAGTACTTC
v_call: TRBV27; clone_size: .; j_call: TRBJ1-5; d_call: .; cdr3_aa: CASSLVGGAPQHF; cdr3_nt: TGTGCCAGCAGTTTAGTCGGGGGGGCCCCCCAGCATTTT
v_call: TRBV12-3/TRBV12-4; clone_size: .; j_call: TRBJ1-1; d_call: .; cdr3_aa: CASSFREEAFF; cdr3_nt: TGTGCCAGCAGTTTCCGGGAAGAAGCTTTCTTT
v_call: TRBV7-6; clone_size: .; j_call: TRBJ2-3; d_call: .; cdr3_aa: CASSLVPSEGTDTQYF; cdr3_nt: TGTGCCAGCAGCTTAGTTCCTAGCGAGGGCACAGATACGCAGTATTTT
v_call: TRBV4-1; clone_size: .; j_call: TRBJ2-3; d_call: .; cdr3_aa: CASSQAPGRSTDTQYF; cdr3_nt: TGCGCCAGCAGCCAAGCCCCGGGTAGGAGCACAGATACGCAGTATTTT